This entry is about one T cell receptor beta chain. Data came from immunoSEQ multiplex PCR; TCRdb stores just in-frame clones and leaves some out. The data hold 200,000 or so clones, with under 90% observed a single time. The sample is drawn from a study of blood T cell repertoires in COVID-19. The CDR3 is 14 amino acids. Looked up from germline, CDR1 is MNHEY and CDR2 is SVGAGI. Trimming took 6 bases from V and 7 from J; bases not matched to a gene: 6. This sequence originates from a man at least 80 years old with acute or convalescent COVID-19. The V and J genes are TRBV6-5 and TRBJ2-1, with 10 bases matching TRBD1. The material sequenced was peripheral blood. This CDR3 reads CASRSLDRGNEQFF. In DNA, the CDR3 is TGTGCCAGCAGGTCACTGGACAGGGGGAATGAGCAGTTCTTC.